This section outlines one T cell receptor (beta chain) sequence together with its context. Clones were read by immunoSEQ multiplex PCR, and TCRdb kept only the in-frame ones, dropping some. The table has 80,000 to 95,000 clones, 94% seen once. The entry originates in a study of technical replicates of blood from several donors. V was cut by 5 bases and J by 6 bases, with 19 bases left in between. From germline, CDR1 is MNHEY and CDR2 SMNVEV (reference sequence). The length of the CDR3 is 16 residues. This TCR was recovered from a human donor in good health. This chain uses TRBV27 with TRBJ2-2; tentatively, D is TRBD1 (6 bases). The specimen sequenced was T cells isolated from PBMCs. The CDR3 DNA sequence: TGTGCCAGCAGTCCTGGGACAAACCCTTTGGCCGGGGAGCTGTTTTTT. Protein: CASSPGTNPLAGELFF.